This T cell receptor beta chain was recovered during a study of shared clonotypes between healthy human individuals (dated by TCRdb to the early 2020s). For the wider study: A few men and two women, aged 18 to 49 years, made up the cohort. For each donor, three plates each were used for CD4 naive and CD4 memory, two plates were used for CD8 naive, and one plate was used for CD8 memory. To estimate repertoire size and how much clonotype sharing occurs between individuals, the study deeply sequenced the blood TCR repertoires of five healthy adults. To increase sequencing depth and limit assay-specific biases, TCR repertoire library preparation and sequencing were carried out by different laboratories using diverse techniques. Per donor, leukapheresis produced somewhere between about 0.9 and 9.5 billion PBMCs.

The CDR3 contains 13 residues, cysteine and phenylalanine counted. Only CDR3 DNA is held: 39 bases, read in frame from base 1. CDR1 and CDR2 are drawn from the germline V gene: SGHDT, YYEEEE. V is clipped by 4 bases and J by 4 bases, and the sequence between their germline boundaries is 11 bases long. The donors were healthy, HIV-negative adults with no recently reported acute infections or vaccinations. Only Caucasian adults living in Nashville, Tennessee, USA were represented among the donors. Magnetic negative selection was used to enrich CD4+ T cells, after which naive cells were positively selected on CD45RA and the negative fraction became the memory subset. Blood was obtained by leukapheresis, after which PBMCs were separated by Ficoll-Histopaque density gradient centrifugation and cryopreserved in liquid nitrogen vapor phase. Purity and quantity of every magnetically sorted T cell population were checked by analytical flow cytometry. Genomic DNA was isolated from each sorted fraction and quantified by UV absorbance on a Nanodrop 2000c.

General findings and caveats noted by the study authors: Compared with non-shared clonotypes, clonotypes shared by all four sorted-subset donors had higher generation probabilities. Only blood was sampled, and tissue TCR repertoires likely differ from those in blood. Incomplete sequencing was indicated by rarefaction of sorted-subset datasets, despite the large sequencing depth. Sharing across a handful of donors was observed for about 4.8% of naive CD4, around 3.5% of naive CD8, 2% to 2.5% of memory CD4, and roughly 0.4% of memory CD8 clonotypes. Because the study included a small number of donors, the genetic and exposure-history diversity represented was limited. Naive subsets generally had larger estimated clonotype richness than memory subsets did. Based on pairwise subsampling, the degree of clonotype sharing among donors was expected to be affected by sequencing depth.

Of note for this clone: The antigen it binds to is not known. Qualities for individual bases were not recorded, and no much larger clone is one base off.

Using the deep immunoSEQ assay, TCR CDR3 regions were amplified from genomic DNA by multiplex PCR. Extracted genomic DNA from each cell subset was spread evenly across all wells of several immunoSEQ 96-well plates, with each plate serving as a replicate. Each replicate PCR for sorted subsets received around 0.2 ug genomic DNA, equal to about 30,000 T cell genomes. Purified libraries were quantified with a Qubit 3.0 fluorometer, sized on a Bioanalyzer 2100, and re-quantified with the KAPA Library Quantification kit. Each immunoSEQ 96-well plate was sequenced on its own single-read 150-cycle Illumina NextSeq 550 flow cell. As for how the authors treated the data: Because the immunoSEQ output held only junctional sequences and lacked quality scores, the filtering could not match the filtering applied to full-length reads. To assign V/J genes and CDR3, sequences were annotated against IMGT germline references using PyIR, a Python wrapper for IgBLAST v1.9. Reads with weak V/J assignments (E-value above 1e-6), missing CDR3, stop codons, out-of-frame junctions, or ambiguous translated residues were removed. A V3J clonotype was defined by an identical inferred V gene, J gene, and CDR3 amino acid sequence. Percentage overlap between repertoires was computed as shared unique clonotypes divided by the size of the smaller repertoire. RTK rarefaction, the Chao1 estimator, and Recon v2.1 estimates of unobserved clonotypes were used to assess repertoire richness. Generation probabilities for all TCRbeta clonotypes obtained by the gDNA method from a few donors were computed using OLGA. TCRdb stores this immuneACCESS table with in-frame sequences only. Part of the clones is absent; in the studies checked, under half of the shortfall reflects unresolved V genes, and no reason is known for the rest. The V and J calls and clone size are taken from that table; D and trimming were inferred from the DNA. This sample gives under 850,000 clones in total; 72% of them show up just once. Jointly, the top ten make up under 2% of the sample.

This TCR was recovered from a woman aged 25 to 45 in good health. The rearrangement joined TRBV5-6 to TRBJ1-2, with a weak D call of TRBD1 (6 bases match). The sequenced sample consisted of memory CD4+ T cells sorted from blood. This sample's cell subset or site label indicates: CD45RA-negative fraction. The DNA sequence is given as TGTGCCAGCAGCGCCCTGGACAGCTATGGCTACACCTTC. Translated, it gives CASSALDSYGYTF. Full variable domain (CDR3 extended with the reference TRBV5-6 and TRBJ1-2 proteins): DAGVTQSPTHLIKTRGQQVTLRCSPKSGHDTVSWYQQALGQGPQFIFQYYEEEERQRGNFPDRFSGHQFPNYSSELNVNALLLGDSALYLCASSALDSYGYTFGSGTRLTVV.